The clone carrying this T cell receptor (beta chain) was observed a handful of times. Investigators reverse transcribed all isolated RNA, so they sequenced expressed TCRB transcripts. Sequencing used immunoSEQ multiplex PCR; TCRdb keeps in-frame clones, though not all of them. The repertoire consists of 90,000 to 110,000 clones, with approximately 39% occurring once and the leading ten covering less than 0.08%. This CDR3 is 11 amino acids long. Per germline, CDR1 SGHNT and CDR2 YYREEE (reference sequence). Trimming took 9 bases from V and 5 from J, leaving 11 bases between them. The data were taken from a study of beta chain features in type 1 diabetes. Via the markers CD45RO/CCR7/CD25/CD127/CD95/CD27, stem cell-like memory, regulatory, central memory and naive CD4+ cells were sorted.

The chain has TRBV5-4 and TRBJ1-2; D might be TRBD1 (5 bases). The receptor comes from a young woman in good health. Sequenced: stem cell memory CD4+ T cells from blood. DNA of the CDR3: TGTGCCATCCGGGGGGGGTATGGCTACACCTTC. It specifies CAIRGGYGYTF.